What follows is one T cell receptor (beta chain) and its context. This CDR3 has 13 amino acids. Trimming pared 6 bases from V and 4 bases from J, leaving 13 bases between. Germline values: CDR1 DFQATT, CDR2 SNEGSKA (reference sequence). This entry comes from a study of CD8+CD57+ T cells in acquired aplastic anemia. For CDR3 and TCR beta VDJ profiling, genomic DNA was the template used. MiXCR was run by TCRdb on the reads, yielding one entry per CDR3 protein. The profile covers about 220,000 distinct CDR3 sequences, with roughly 33% appearing a single time and approximately 1.2% taken by the ten largest.

The gene calls are TRBV20-1 and TRBJ2-1; possibly TRBD2 for D (6 bases). The sequence came from a human donor in good health, serving as a control. The sample consisted of sorted CD4+, CD8+, or CD8+CD57+ T cells (not recorded which) from PBMCs. Written as DNA, the CDR3 is TGCAGTGCCGTCTCGGGGGAGTACAATGAGCAGTTCTTC. Translated: CSAVSGEYNEQFF.